The rows below give T cell receptor beta chains drawn from one sample of a study of beta chain features in type 1 diabetes. Assay used: immunoSEQ multiplex PCR; TCRdb lists only in-frame clones, some missing. The table lists about 320,000 clones, around 15% of them singletons. The sequenced material came from central memory CD4+ T cells from blood. The source of these receptors is a man under 40 in good health. CDR3s leave out the opening cysteine and the closing phenylalanine or tryptophan. Clone size is shown for a subset of rows, as once, few, many or a class of expanded clone.

v_gene	abundance	j_gene	len	CDR3aa
TRBV5-6	many	TRBJ2-1	13	ASSPGGRAWNEQF
TRBV5-4	.	TRBJ2-7	12	ASSSRRASYEQY
TRBV19	few	TRBJ1-5	12	ASTEDRGGQPQH
TRBV4-1	.	TRBJ2-3	16	ASSQQGQRLAGDGRQY
TRBV11-2	few	TRBJ2-5	11	ASSQRGGETQY
TRBV6-5	.	TRBJ1-2	13	ASIGQGAGNYGYT
TRBV5-6	.	TRBJ2-7	13	ASSLRDDLSYEQY
TRBV7-7	.	TRBJ1-2	13	ASSFRSRSNYGYT
TRBV6-1	few	TRBJ2-3	12	ASNPRRITDTQY
TRBV7-2	once	TRBJ2-7	14	ASSPRTASPPYEQY
TRBV5-1	few	TRBJ2-3	14	ASSPGVAGSTDTQY
TRBV4-2	.	TRBJ1-4	14	ASSQDAGGTNEKLF
TRBV5-1	few	TRBJ1-2	14	ASSLTLGDSLSGYT
TRBV28	.	TRBJ1-2	11	ASSPWQDYGYT
TRBV6-5	.	TRBJ1-2	10	ASSVRTGSYT
TRBV4-3	.	TRBJ2-7	13	ASSQASGGFYEQY
TRBV11-2	few	TRBJ1-2	11	ASSLGQGSGYT
TRBV9	.	TRBJ1-3	12	ASSGYGSGNTIY
TRBV10-3	few	TRBJ1-1	12	AIDNGFMNTEAF
TRBV7-2	many	TRBJ2-5	12	ASSLAGGVETQY
TRBV5-4	.	TRBJ1-1	15	ASSSPLQGRMNTEAF
TRBV4-3	.	TRBJ1-6	13	ASSQERQASSPLH
TRBV7-6	few	TRBJ2-2	14	ASSLVSGTLSGELF
TRBV13	many	TRBJ1-1	10	ASSLRNTEAF
TRBV4-2	few	TRBJ2-2	13	ASSQGSGGGRELF
TRBV5-6	.	TRBJ2-3	12	ASSARTGGDTQY
TRBV29-1	many	TRBJ1-2	12	SVGREDPYYGYT
TRBV6-1	few	TRBJ2-3	15	ASSEDYWGSSTDTQY
TRBV18	many	TRBJ1-1	11	ASSSLADTEAF
TRBV7-2	.	TRBJ2-7	13	ASSLSWTGGGEQY
TRBV30	.	TRBJ2-7	9	AWSGREAQY
TRBV5-1	few	TRBJ1-1	11	ASRGVSGTEAF
TRBV6-1	many	TRBJ2-3	17	ASSGGLPRSRWGTDTQY
TRBV6-5	.	TRBJ2-2	10	ASRSNTGELF
TRBV2	.	TRBJ2-5	14	ASSEVTSGHRTTQY
TRBV5-1	.	TRBJ2-3	14	ASSQGGTATQGTQY
TRBV6-5	.	TRBJ2-7	10	ASSFYTYEQY
TRBV5-1	.	TRBJ1-6	12	ASSLGADNSPLH
TRBV27	.	TRBJ2-6	17	ASSLGSSGLRGGANVLT
TRBV28	.	TRBJ1-4	13	ASSLSGGAGEKLF